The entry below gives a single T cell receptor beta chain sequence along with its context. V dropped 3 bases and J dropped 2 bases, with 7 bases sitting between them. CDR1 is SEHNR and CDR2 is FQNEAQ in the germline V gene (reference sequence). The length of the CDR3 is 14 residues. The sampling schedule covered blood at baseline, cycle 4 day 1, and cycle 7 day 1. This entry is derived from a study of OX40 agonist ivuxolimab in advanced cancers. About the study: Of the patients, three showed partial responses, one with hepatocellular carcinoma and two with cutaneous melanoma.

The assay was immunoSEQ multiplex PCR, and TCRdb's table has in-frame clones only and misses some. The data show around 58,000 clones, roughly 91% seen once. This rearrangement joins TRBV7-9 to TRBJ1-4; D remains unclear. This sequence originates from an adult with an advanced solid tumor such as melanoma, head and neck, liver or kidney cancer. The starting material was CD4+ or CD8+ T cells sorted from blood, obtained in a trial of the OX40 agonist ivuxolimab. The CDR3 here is CASSLGSTNEKLFF. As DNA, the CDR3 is TGTGCCAGCAGCTTGGGTAGCACTAATGAAAAACTGTTTTTT.